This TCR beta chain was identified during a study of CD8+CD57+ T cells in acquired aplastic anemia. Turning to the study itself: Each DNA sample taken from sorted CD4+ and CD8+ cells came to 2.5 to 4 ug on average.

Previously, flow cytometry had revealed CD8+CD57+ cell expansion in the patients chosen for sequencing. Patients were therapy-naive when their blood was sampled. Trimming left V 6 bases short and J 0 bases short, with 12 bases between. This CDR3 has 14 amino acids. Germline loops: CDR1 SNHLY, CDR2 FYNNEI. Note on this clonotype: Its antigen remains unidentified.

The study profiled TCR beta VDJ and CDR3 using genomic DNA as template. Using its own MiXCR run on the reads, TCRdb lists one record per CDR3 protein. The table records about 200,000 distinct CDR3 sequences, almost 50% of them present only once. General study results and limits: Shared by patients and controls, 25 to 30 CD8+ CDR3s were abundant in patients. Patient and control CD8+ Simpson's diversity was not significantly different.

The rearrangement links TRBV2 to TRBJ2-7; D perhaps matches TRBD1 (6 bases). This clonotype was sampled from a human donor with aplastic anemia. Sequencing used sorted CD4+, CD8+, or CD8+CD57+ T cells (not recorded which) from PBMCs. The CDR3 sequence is CASREDSYSYEQYF. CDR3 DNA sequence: TGTGCCAGCAGGGAGGACAGCTACTCCTACGAGCAGTACTTC.